This T cell receptor (beta chain) comes out of a study of blood T cell repertoires in COVID-19. The overall study: Whether acute or convalescent, the COVID-19 samples came from the United States, Italy and Spain. T cells, B-cell-depleted T cells, or PBMCs supplied cDNA or gDNA.

In the authors' workflow: Amplification of reference gene primers provided the estimated nucleated cell counts. Using immunoSEQ multiplex PCR, the repertoire was profiled, and TCRdb retains in-frame clones only, with some absent. That table supplies the V and J calls and clone size; D and trimming were determined from the DNA. The data show nearly 95,000 clones, 80% seen once. Germline CDR1 is GTSNPN and CDR2 is SVGIG (reference sequence). The CDR3 runs to 15 residues. V lost 0 bases to trimming and J lost 5 bases; unmatched junction nucleotides: 7. The chain employs TRBV30 and TRBJ2-5; 9 bases line up with TRBD2. The sequencing input was peripheral blood. The TCR sequence derives from a human donor in a cohort sampled during active COVID-19. The CDR3 is CAWSVRGTSRETQYF. The CDR3 DNA is TGTGCCTGGAGTGTACGTGGGACTAGCAGGGAGACCCAGTACTTC.